This T cell receptor beta chain stems from a study of blood T cell repertoires in COVID-19. Study at large: The cDNA or gDNA used as material had been derived from T cells, B-cell-depleted T cells, or PBMCs.

V lost 9 bases to trimming and J lost 5 bases; unmatched junction nucleotides: 8. This CDR3 has 14 amino acids. CDR1 and CDR2 from the germline V gene are MNHEY and SVGAGI. Per the authors' pipeline: Reference gene primer amplification in the assay estimated nucleated cell counts. Assay used: immunoSEQ multiplex PCR; TCRdb lists only in-frame clones, some missing. Clone size and V and J calls were adopted from that table, with D and trimming inferred from the DNA. The data show some 64,000 clones, with approximately 88% seen just once and 15% to 20% held by the top ten. V and J are TRBV6-5 and TRBJ1-2, with 11 bases identical to TRBD1. This clonotype originated in a man aged 60 to 75 with COVID-19, enrolled during active disease. The sequenced sample was peripheral blood. The CDR3 reads CASNPGTGGYGYTF. In DNA form, the CDR3 reads TGTGCCAGTAATCCGGGGACAGGGGGATATGGCTACACCTTC.